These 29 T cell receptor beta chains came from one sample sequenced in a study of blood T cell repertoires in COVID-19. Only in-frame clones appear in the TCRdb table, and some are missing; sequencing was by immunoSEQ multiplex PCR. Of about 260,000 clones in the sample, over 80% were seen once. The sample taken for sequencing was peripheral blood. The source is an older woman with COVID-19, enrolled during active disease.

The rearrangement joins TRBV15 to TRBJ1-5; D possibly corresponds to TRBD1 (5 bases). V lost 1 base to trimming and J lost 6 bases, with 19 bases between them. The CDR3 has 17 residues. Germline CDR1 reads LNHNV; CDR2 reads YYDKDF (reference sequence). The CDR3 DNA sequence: TGTGCCACCAGCAGAGTACCCTACCGGAGGGGCGGTCAGCCCCAGCATTTT. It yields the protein CATSRVPYRRGGQPQHF.

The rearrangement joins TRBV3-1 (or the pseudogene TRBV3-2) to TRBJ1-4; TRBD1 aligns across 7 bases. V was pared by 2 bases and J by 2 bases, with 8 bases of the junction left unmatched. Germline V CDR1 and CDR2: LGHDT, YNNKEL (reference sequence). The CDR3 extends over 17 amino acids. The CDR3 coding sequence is TGTGCCAGCAGCCAAAAAGTGACAGGGTGGACTAATGAAAAACTGTTTTTT. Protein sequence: CASSQKVTGWTNEKLFF.

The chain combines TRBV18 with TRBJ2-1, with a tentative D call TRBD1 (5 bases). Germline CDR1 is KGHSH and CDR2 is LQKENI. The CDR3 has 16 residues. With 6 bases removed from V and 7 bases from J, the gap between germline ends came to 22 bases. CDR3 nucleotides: TGTGCCAGCTCGGTCGGACACGATGATACTGGGAATGAGCAGTTCTTC. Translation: CASSVGHDDTGNEQFF.

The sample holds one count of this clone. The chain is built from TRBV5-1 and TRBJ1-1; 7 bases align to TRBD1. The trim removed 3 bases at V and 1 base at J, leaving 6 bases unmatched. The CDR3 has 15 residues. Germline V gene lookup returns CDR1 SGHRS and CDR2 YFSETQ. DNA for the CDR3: TGCGCCAGCAGCTATCCGGGACAGAGGAACACTGAAGCTTTCTTT. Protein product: CASSYPGQRNTEAFF.

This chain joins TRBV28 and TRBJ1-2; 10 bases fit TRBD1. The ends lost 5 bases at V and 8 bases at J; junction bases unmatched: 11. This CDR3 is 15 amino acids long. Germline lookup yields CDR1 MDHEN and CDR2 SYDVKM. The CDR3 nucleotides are TGTGCCAGCAGTCCTCCCGACAGGGGGCGTTACGGCTACACCTTC. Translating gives CASSPPDRGRYGYTF.

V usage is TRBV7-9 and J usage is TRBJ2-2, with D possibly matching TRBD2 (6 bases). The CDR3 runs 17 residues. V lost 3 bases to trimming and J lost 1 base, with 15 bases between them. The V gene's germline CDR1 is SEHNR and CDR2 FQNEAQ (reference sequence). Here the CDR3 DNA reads TGTGCCAGCAGCTTCGGGGGTAGACTTTTGAACACCGGGGAGCTGTTTTTT. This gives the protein CASSFGGRLLNTGELFF.

In nucleotides, the CDR3 is TGCGCCAGCAGCCGGCAGGGCTCAGATACGCAGTATTTT. It is translated as CASSRQGSDTQYF. V is TRBV5-1 and J is TRBJ2-3; possible D gene TRBD1, 5 bases. The CDR3 covers 13 residues. Germline V gives CDR1 SGHRS, CDR2 YFSETQ. V was shortened by 4 bases and J by 4 bases, with 10 bases between the two germline ends.

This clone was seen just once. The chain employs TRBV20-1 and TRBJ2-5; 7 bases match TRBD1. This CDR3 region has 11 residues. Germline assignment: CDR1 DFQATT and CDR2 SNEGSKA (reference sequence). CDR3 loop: CRATGLETQYF. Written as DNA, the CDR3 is TGCAGAGCGACAGGGCTTGAGACCCAGTACTTC.

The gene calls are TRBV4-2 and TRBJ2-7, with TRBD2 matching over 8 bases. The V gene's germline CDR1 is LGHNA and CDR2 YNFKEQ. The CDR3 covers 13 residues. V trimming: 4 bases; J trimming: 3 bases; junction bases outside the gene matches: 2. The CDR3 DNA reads TGTGCCAGCAGCCCGGGGGGGGGCTACGAGCAGTACTTC. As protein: CASSPGGGYEQYF.

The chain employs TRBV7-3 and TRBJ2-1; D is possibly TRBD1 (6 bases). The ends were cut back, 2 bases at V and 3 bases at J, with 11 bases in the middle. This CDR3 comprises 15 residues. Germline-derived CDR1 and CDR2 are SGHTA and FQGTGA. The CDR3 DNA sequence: TGTGCCAGCAGCTTATGGACAGCCAACTACAATGAGCAGTTCTTC. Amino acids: CASSLWTANYNEQFF.

CDR3 in DNA: TGCAGTGCTAGTAGGGGCAGCTCGGACTATGGCTACACCTTC. Encoded protein: CSASRGSSDYGYTF. The V call is TRBV20-1, the J call TRBJ1-2, with TRBD1 as a possible D gene (5 bases). CDR1 DFQATT and CDR2 SNEGSKA come from the germline V gene (reference sequence). With 3 bases removed from V and 3 bases from J, the gap between germline ends came to 14 bases. The CDR3 loop spans 14 amino acids.

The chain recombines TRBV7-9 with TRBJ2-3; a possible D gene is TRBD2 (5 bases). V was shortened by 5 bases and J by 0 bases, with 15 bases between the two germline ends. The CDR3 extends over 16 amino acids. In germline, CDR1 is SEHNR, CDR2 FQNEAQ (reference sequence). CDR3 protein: CASSPSRGFSTDTQYF. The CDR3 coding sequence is TGTGCCAGCAGCCCTAGTCGGGGATTTAGCACAGATACGCAGTATTTT.

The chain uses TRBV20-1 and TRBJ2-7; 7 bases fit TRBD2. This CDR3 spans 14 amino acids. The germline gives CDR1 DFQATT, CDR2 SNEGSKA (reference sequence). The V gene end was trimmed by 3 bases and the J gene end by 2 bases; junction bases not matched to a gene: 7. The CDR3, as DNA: TGCAGTGCTAGTTATCTAGCGGCCACCTACGAGCAGTACTTC. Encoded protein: CSASYLAATYEQYF.

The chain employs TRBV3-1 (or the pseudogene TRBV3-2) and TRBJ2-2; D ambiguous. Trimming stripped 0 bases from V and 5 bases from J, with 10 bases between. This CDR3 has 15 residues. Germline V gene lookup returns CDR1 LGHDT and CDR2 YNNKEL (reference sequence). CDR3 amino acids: CASSQDVGATGELFF. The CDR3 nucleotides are TGTGCCAGCAGCCAAGACGTGGGCGCGACCGGGGAGCTGTTTTTT.

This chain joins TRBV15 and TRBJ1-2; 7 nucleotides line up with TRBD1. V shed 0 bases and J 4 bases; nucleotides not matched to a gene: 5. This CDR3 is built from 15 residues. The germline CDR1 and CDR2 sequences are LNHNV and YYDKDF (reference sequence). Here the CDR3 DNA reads TGTGCCACCAGCAGAGATGGGACAGCGACCTATGGCTACACCTTC. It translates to CATSRDGTATYGYTF.

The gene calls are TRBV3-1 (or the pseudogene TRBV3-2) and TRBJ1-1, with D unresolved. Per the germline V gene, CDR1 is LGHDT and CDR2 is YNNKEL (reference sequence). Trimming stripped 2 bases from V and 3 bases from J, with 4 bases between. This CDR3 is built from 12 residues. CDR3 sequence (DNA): TGTGCCAGCAGCCAACTGTACACTGAAGCTTTCTTT. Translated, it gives CASSQLYTEAFF.

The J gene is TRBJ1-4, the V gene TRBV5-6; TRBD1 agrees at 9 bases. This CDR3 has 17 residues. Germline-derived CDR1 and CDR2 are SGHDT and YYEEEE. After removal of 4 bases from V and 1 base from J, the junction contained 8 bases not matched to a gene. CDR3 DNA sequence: TGTGCCAGCAGCCAGACAGGGGGTGGACGAACTAATGAAAAACTGTTTTTT. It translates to CASSQTGGGRTNEKLFF.

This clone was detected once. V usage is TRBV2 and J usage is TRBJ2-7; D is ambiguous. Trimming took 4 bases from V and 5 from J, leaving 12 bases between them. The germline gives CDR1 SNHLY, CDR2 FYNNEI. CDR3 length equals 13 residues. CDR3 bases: TGTGCCAGCAGTGCCCTTCGACTGAACGAGCAGTACTTC. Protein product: CASSALRLNEQYF.

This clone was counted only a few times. The CDR3 here is CASSLVDFTYTF. As DNA, the CDR3 is TGTGCCAGCAGCTTAGTTGACTTTACCTACACCTTC. This sequence joins TRBV7-9 and TRBJ1-2; no clear D gene. V gave up 1 base and J gave up 10 bases, with 10 bases separating them. The CDR3 loop spans 12 amino acids. Germline V gene lookup returns CDR1 SEHNR and CDR2 FQNEAQ (reference sequence).

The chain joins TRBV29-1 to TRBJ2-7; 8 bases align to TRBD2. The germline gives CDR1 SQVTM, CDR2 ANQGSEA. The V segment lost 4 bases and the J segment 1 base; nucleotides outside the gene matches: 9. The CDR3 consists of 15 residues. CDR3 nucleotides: TGCAGCGTTGCCGGGGTAGCGGGGTTATCCTACGAGCAGTACTTC. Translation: CSVAGVAGLSYEQYF.

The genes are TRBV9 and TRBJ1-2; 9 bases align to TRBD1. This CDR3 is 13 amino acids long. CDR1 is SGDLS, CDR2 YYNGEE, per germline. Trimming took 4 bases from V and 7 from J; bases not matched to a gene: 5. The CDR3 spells CASSTQGAVGYTF. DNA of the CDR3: TGTGCCAGCAGCACACAGGGGGCAGTTGGCTACACCTTC. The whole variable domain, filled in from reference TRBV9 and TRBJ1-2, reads DSGVTQTPKHLITATGQRVTLRCSPRSGDLSVYWYQQSLDQGLQFLIQYYNGEERAKGNILERFSAQQFPDLHSELNLSSLELGDSALYFCASSTQGAVGYTFGSGTRLTVV.

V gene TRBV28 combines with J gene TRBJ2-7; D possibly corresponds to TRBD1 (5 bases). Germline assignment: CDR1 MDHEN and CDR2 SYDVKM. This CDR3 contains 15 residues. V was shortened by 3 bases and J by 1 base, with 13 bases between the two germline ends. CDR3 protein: CASSFAGPTSYEQYF. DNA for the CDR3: TGTGCCAGCAGTTTCGCAGGGCCGACTTCCTACGAGCAGTACTTC. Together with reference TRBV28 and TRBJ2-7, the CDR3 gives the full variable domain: DVKVTQSSRYLVKRTGEKVFLECVQDMDHENMFWYRQDPGLGLRLIYFSYDVKMKEKGDIPEGYSVSREKKERFSLILESASTNQTSMYLCASSFAGPTSYEQYFGPGTRLTVT.

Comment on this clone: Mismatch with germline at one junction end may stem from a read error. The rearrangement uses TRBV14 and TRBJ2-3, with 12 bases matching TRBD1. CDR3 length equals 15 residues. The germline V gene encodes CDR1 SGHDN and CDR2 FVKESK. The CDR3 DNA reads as TGTGCCAGCAGACAAGGGACAGGGGGCGAAGATACGCAGTATTTT. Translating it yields CASRQGTGGEDTQYF. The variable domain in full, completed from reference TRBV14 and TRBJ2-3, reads EAGVTQFPSHSVIEKGQTVTLRCDPISGHDNLYWYRRVMGKEIKFLLHFVKESKQDESGMPNNRFLAERTGGTYSTLKVQPAELEDSGVYFCASRQGTGGEDTQYFGPGTRLTVL.

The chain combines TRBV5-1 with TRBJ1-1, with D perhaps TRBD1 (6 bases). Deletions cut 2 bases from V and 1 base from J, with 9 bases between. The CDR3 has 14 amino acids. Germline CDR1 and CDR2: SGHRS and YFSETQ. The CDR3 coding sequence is TGCGCCAGCAGCTTAAAACAGGGGAACACTGAAGCTTTCTTT. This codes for CASSLKQGNTEAFF.

The CDR3 loop is CATSRDRSKETQYF. The CDR3 DNA reads as TGTGCCACCAGCAGAGATCGGTCAAAAGAGACCCAGTACTTC. This chain links TRBV15 with TRBJ2-5; D not certain. The CDR3 consists of 14 residues. The V gene's germline CDR1 is LNHNV and CDR2 YYDKDF (reference sequence). V shed 0 bases and J shed 3 bases, with 8 bases lying between them. Full variable domain (outside the CDR3, taken from reference TRBV15 and TRBJ2-5): DAMVIQNPRYQVTQFGKPVTLSCSQTLNHNVMYWYQQKSSQAPKLLFHYYDKDFNNEADTPDNFQSRRPNTSFCFLDIRSPGLGDTAMYLCATSRDRSKETQYFGPGTRLLVL.

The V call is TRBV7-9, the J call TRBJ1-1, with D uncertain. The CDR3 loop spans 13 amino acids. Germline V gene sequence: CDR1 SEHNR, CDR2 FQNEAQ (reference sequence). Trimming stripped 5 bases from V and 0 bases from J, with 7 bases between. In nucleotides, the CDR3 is TGTGCCAGCAGCCGGTATATGAACACTGAAGCTTTCTTT. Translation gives CASSRYMNTEAFF.

CDR3 amino acids: CASSEALGRDQPQHF. In DNA, the CDR3 is TGTGCCAGCAGTGAAGCGCTCGGGAGGGATCAGCCCCAGCATTTT. This chain uses TRBV2 with TRBJ1-5; D gene uncertain. The V gene's germline CDR1 is SNHLY and CDR2 FYNNEI. The ends were cut back, 0 bases at V and 5 bases at J, with 11 bases in the middle. The CDR3 has 15 amino acids.

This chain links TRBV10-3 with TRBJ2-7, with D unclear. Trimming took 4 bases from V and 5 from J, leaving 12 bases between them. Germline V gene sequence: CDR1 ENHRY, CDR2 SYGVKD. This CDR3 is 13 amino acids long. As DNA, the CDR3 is TGTGCCATCAGTGGGGTCTACGAGGACGAGCAGTACTTC. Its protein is CAISGVYEDEQYF.

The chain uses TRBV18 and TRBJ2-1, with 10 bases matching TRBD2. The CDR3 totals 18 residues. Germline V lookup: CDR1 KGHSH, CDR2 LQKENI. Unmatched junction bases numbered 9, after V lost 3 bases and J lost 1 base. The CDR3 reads CASSPLASGRGSYNEQFF. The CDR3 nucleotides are TGTGCCAGCTCACCTCTAGCTAGCGGGAGAGGATCCTACAATGAGCAGTTCTTC.